A single sample gave rise to the 19 T cell receptor beta chains below, sequenced in a study of cytomegalovirus exposure and HLA in healthy donors (TCRdb year 2017). The method was the immunoSEQ multiplex PCR assay. For the multiplex PCR, a mixture combining 60 forward primers for TCR Vbeta segments and 13 reverse primers for TCR Jbeta segments was used. TCRdb provides this immuneACCESS table in a form limited to in-frame rearrangements. Some clones are lacking; in checked studies, under half of them reflect an unresolved V gene, and why the rest are absent is not known. Across this sample there are around 100,000 clones, with approximately 76% seen only once. Of the sample, over 15% falls within the top ten clones. Sequences were obtained from PBMCs. The receptors derive from an older woman in good health and CMV-seropositive.

The V gene is TRBV2, the J gene TRBJ1-5, with TRBD1 as a possible D gene (5 bases). V lost 4 bases to trimming and J lost 10 bases, with 17 bases between them. CDR1 and CDR2 from the germline V gene are SNHLY and FYNNEI. This CDR3 comprises 14 residues. CDR3 in DNA: TGTGCCAGCAGTGGAAACCCCAGGGTTCAACCCCAGCATTTT. It yields the protein CASSGNPRVQPQHF. The variable domain in full, with the rest retrieved from reference TRBV2 and TRBJ1-5, is EPEVTQTPSHQVTQMGQEVILRCVPISNHLYFYWYRQILGQKVEFLVSFYNNEISEKSEIFDDQFSVERPDGSNFTLKIRSTKLEDSAMYFCASSGNPRVQPQHFGDGTRLSIL.

This clone was seen only a few times. Here the CDR3 DNA reads TGTGCCTGGAGTAACAGGGCGGACACTGAAGCTTTCTTT. Translating it yields CAWSNRADTEAFF. The J gene is TRBJ1-1, the V gene TRBV30, with D perhaps matching TRBD1 (6 bases). Germline assignment: CDR1 GTSNPN and CDR2 SVGIG (reference sequence). The V end was cut by 2 bases, the J end by 3 bases, with 10 bases between. The CDR3 spans 13 residues.

Only a few counts were recorded for this clone. The gene calls are TRBV5-6 and TRBJ1-1; unclear D gene. Looked up from germline, CDR1 is SGHDT and CDR2 is YYEEEE. This CDR3 region has 13 residues. The V and J ends lost 1 base and 6 bases respectively, with 10 bases between them. CDR3 region: CASSLYQIAEAFF. DNA of the CDR3: TGTGCCAGCAGCTTGTACCAGATCGCTGAAGCTTTCTTT.

This clone was observed a single time. Other DNA sequences of this sample code for an identical CDR3. Here the CDR3 DNA reads TGCGCCAGCAGCTTGGCCGGGTATGGAAACACCATATATTTT. Its translation: CASSLAGYGNTIYF. V usage is TRBV5-1 and J usage is TRBJ1-3; D uncertain. CDR1 SGHRS and CDR2 YFSETQ come from the germline V gene. V was clipped by 0 bases and J by 3 bases, with 7 bases between them. The CDR3 runs to 14 residues.

The J gene is TRBJ1-1, the V gene TRBV14; D ambiguous. Germline-derived CDR1 and CDR2 are SGHDN and FVKESK. Between the trimmed V and J ends, which lost 0 bases and 4 bases, there was a span of 12 bases. The CDR3 totals 15 residues. CDR3: CASSQDPGILTEAFF. The CDR3 nucleotides read TGTGCCAGCAGCCAAGATCCGGGGATTCTCACTGAAGCTTTCTTT.

This sequence joins TRBV5-5 and TRBJ2-5; D unclear. The CDR3 runs 14 residues. V dropped 0 bases and J dropped 2 bases, with 8 bases sitting between them. CDR1 is SGHKS and CDR2 is YYEKEE in the germline V gene (reference sequence). The CDR3 loop is CASSLAARQETQYF. CDR3 sequence (DNA): TGTGCCAGCAGCTTGGCTGCCAGACAAGAGACCCAGTACTTC.

The chain uses TRBV5-5 and TRBJ2-7; D call uncertain. The CDR3 sequence is 13 residues long. CDR1 is SGHKS and CDR2 is YYEKEE in the germline V gene (reference sequence). Between the trimmed V and J ends, which lost 4 bases and 2 bases, there was a span of 10 bases. The CDR3 DNA sequence: TGTGCCAGCAGCGCCCGAGTTGCCTACGAGCAGTACTTC. Its protein product is CASSARVAYEQYF.

V and J are TRBV6-1 and TRBJ2-2; D uncertain. CDR3 length equals 13 residues. Trimming took off 6 bases at V and 7 bases at J, with 12 bases between the two ends. Per germline, CDR1 MNHNS and CDR2 SASEGT. The CDR3 region is CASSYNTGGELFF. The CDR3 DNA reads as TGTGCCAGCAGCTATAACACGGGCGGGGAGCTGTTTTTT.

This chain connects TRBV5-4 to TRBJ1-4, with 8 bases lining up with TRBD1. The CDR3 sequence is 13 residues long. CDR1 is SGHNT and CDR2 is YYREEE in the germline V gene (reference sequence). V was pared by 4 bases and J by 6 bases, with 2 bases of the junction left unmatched. In DNA, the CDR3 is TGTGCCAGCAGCCCGGACAGGGATGAAAAACTGTTTTTT. This sequence encodes CASSPDRDEKLFF.

The table lists this clone with a count of one. Here the CDR3 reads CATSPRTGYETQYF. The CDR3 DNA follows: TGTGCCACCAGCCCTCGGACAGGGTATGAGACCCAGTACTTC. The chain employs TRBV15 and TRBJ2-5; 8 bases agree with TRBD1. V lost 5 bases, J lost 5 bases, and 7 bases stayed unmatched. The CDR3 contains 14 residues. The germline V gene has CDR1 LNHNV and CDR2 YYDKDF (reference sequence).

This clone was recorded once. V gene TRBV15 combines with J gene TRBJ2-6, with 9 positions matching TRBD1. V gave up 0 bases and J gave up 1 base; unmatched junction bases: 10. The CDR3 contains 20 residues. The V gene's germline CDR1 is LNHNV and CDR2 YYDKDF (reference sequence). The CDR3 nucleotides are TGTGCCACCAGCAGAGATGGGACAGGGCGGTGGGGATCTGGGGCCAACGTCCTGACTTTC. Encoded protein: CATSRDGTGRWGSGANVLTF.

The chain is built from TRBV5-5 and TRBJ2-5, with D possibly TRBD1 on 6 matching bases. The J call is doubtful: the DNA matches TRBJ2-7 better. Germline CDR1 is SGHKS and CDR2 is YYEKEE (reference sequence). The CDR3 is 15 residues long. The CDR3 reads CASSLRPQGLREQYF. DNA of the CDR3: TGTGCCAGCAGCTTGCGGCCCCAGGGGCTTCGCGAGCAGTACTTC.

J is TRBJ2-3 and V is TRBV5-1; 11 nucleotides match TRBD2. Trimming removed 0 bases from V and 1 base from J; junction bases left unmatched: 4. Germline V CDR1 and CDR2: SGHRS, YFSETQ. This CDR3 comprises 17 residues. The CDR3 sequence is CASSLGELAGGTDTQYF. The CDR3 DNA sequence: TGCGCCAGCAGCTTGGGCGAACTAGCGGGAGGCACAGATACGCAGTATTTT.

The chain is built from TRBV7-9 and TRBJ2-5; the D gene is possibly TRBD2 (6 bases). Matching the DNA end better, TRBJ2-7 makes the J call doubtful. CDR3 length: 13 amino acids. Germline V gene sequence: CDR1 SEHNR, CDR2 FQNEAQ (reference sequence). The CDR3 DNA sequence: TGTGCCAGCGTACCCGGGACTGCGGGCGAGCAGTACTTC. This translates into CASVPGTAGEQYF.

This clone was observed once. This chain uses TRBV28 with TRBJ2-1; 13 bases agree with TRBD2. V dropped 4 bases and J dropped 6; count of bases not matched to a gene: 12. CDR1 is MDHEN, CDR2 SYDVKM, per germline. CDR3 length: 18 residues. The CDR3 sequence: CASSWGIRLAGGVNEQFF. The CDR3 bases are TGTGCCAGCAGTTGGGGGATAAGACTAGCGGGGGGAGTCAATGAGCAGTTCTTC. The full variable domain, rest sourced from reference TRBV28 and TRBJ2-1, is DVKVTQSSRYLVKRTGEKVFLECVQDMDHENMFWYRQDPGLGLRLIYFSYDVKMKEKGDIPEGYSVSREKKERFSLILESASTNQTSMYLCASSWGIRLAGGVNEQFFGPGTRLTVL.

This chain connects TRBV29-1 to TRBJ2-5, with 7 bases matching TRBD1. The J call may be incorrect, as the DNA end agrees better with TRBJ2-7. Germline CDR1 and CDR2: SQVTM and ANQGSEA. CDR3 length equals 11 residues. The CDR3 DNA is TGCAGCGTTCAAGGGGGCCACGAGCAGTACTTC. It codes for CSVQGGHEQYF.

This chain uses TRBV13 with TRBJ2-5, with D possibly TRBD2 on 5 matching bases. This CDR3 has 14 residues. Germline loops: CDR1 PRHDT, CDR2 FYEKMQ (reference sequence). V gave up 5 bases and J gave up 1 base, with 11 bases separating them. The CDR3 nucleotides read TGTGCCAGCAGCCCCGGGGTTGCCCAAGAGACCCAGTACTTC. Its translation: CASSPGVAQETQYF.

For this clone: The junction shows a germline mismatch at one end, possibly a read error. The CDR3 region has the DNA TGTGCTAGCAGCTTAGCAAAGTGGGACAGGGAAGCCTACGAGCAGTACTTC. This codes for CASSLAKWDREAYEQYF. The V call is TRBV7-7, the J call TRBJ2-7, with 9 bases matching TRBD1. This CDR3 is 17 amino acids long. Germline CDR1 reads SSHAT; CDR2 reads FNYEAQ (reference sequence).

This clone was seen a handful of times. V gene TRBV7-2 combines with J gene TRBJ2-7; perhaps TRBD2 as D (5 bases). V lost 0 bases, J lost 11 bases, and 14 bases lay in between. The CDR3 sequence is 13 residues long. Looked up from germline, CDR1 is SGHTA and CDR2 is FQGNSA. CDR3 residues: CASSLALETGEYF. The CDR3 DNA sequence: TGTGCCAGCAGCTTAGCGCTGGAGACCGGGGAGTACTTC. Complete variable domain (other parts from reference TRBV7-2 and TRBJ2-7): GAGVSQSPSNKVTEKGKDVELRCDPISGHTALYWYRQSLGQGLEFLIYFQGNSAPDKSGLPSDRFSAERTGGSVSTLTIQRTQQEDSAVYLCASSLALETGEYFGPGTRLTVT.